The 31 T cell receptor beta chains given below trace back to one sample, sequenced in a study of beta chain features in type 1 diabetes. Study-wide results and caveats: Shortening that was moderate but significant affected the TCRB CDR3s of Type 1 diabetes patients in all four CD4+ subsets.

Expressed TCRB transcripts were sequenced because the entire RNA isolate underwent reverse transcription. Generated by immunoSEQ multiplex PCR, the TCRdb table keeps only in-frame clones and is missing some. The top ten clones hold 0.09% to 0.15% of a sample with over 600,000 clones, 9.5% to 15% of them seen once. Their antigens remain unidentified. Sequenced input: naive CD4+ T cells from blood. All receptors come from a man aged 30-40 years with type 1 diabetes.

With respect to this clone: Within the sample, other DNA sequences also encode this same CDR3. This chain links TRBV7-6 with TRBJ2-5; no firm D call. Germline values: CDR1 SGHVS, CDR2 FNYEAQ. V was shortened by 3 bases and J by 1 base, with 3 bases between the two germline ends. The CDR3 is 12 amino acids. The CDR3 bases are TGTGCCAGCAGCTTGGGCCAAGAGACCCAGTACTTC. Its translation: CASSLGQETQYF.

This chain uses TRBV5-1 with TRBJ1-3, with TRBD1 matching over 9 bases. The CDR3 is 15 amino acids. Unmatched junction bases numbered 3, after V lost 4 bases and J lost 1 base. Germline V CDR1 and CDR2: SGHRS, YFSETQ. The CDR3 region is CASSPGQGSGNTIYF. CDR3 coding DNA: TGCGCCAGCAGCCCGGGACAGGGATCTGGAAACACCATATATTTT.

CDR3 loop: CSVATGGGQPQHF. Written as DNA, the CDR3 is TGCAGCGTGGCGACAGGGGGAGGTCAGCCCCAGCATTTT. The rearrangement joins TRBV29-1 to TRBJ1-5, with 9 bases matching TRBD1. V shed 6 bases, J shed 6 bases, and the junction held 6 bases outside the gene matches. Germline CDR1 SQVTM, CDR2 ANQGSEA. The CDR3 has 13 residues.

This clone was seen a handful of times. This sequence joins TRBV6-6 and TRBJ2-1; D remains ambiguous. Trimming stripped 5 bases from V and 1 base from J, with 6 bases between. Germline CDR1 and CDR2: MNHNY and SVGAGI (reference sequence). CDR3 length equals 13 residues. The DNA of the CDR3 is TGTGCCAGCAGTGAGCCGTCCTACAATGAGCAGTTCTTC. Translated, it gives CASSEPSYNEQFF.

The chain links TRBV6-1 to TRBJ1-1; perhaps TRBD1 as D (6 bases). This CDR3 region has 13 residues. Germline CDR1 reads MNHNS; CDR2 reads SASEGT. The V end lost 6 bases, the J end lost 11 bases, and 19 bases lay between the germline ends. CDR3 nucleotide sequence: TGTGCCAGCAGCCAACAGGGCGCTGGATCGGCTTTCTTT. It is translated as CASSQQGAGSAFF.

This clone was seen once. The chain links TRBV5-1 to TRBJ2-1; 7 bases align to TRBD2. J lost 5 bases, V lost 4 bases, and 3 bases had no gene match. The length of the CDR3 is 13 residues. Germline V gene lookup returns CDR1 SGHRS and CDR2 YFSETQ. The CDR3 protein is CASSPREDNEQFF. The CDR3 region has the DNA TGCGCCAGCAGCCCCCGGGAGGACAATGAGCAGTTCTTC. The full variable domain, completed using reference TRBV5-1 and TRBJ2-1, is KAGVTQTPRYLIKTRGQQVTLSCSPISGHRSVSWYQQTPGQGLQFLFEYFSETQRNKGNFPGRFSGRQFSNSRSEMNVSTLELGDSALYLCASSPREDNEQFFGPGTRLTVL.

This clone came up a few times. V gene TRBV7-9 combines with J gene TRBJ1-2; TRBD1 is a possible D gene (5 bases). The CDR3 consists of 14 residues. Trimming cost V 5 bases and J 2 bases, with 12 bases left between them. Germline V lookup: CDR1 SEHNR, CDR2 FQNEAQ (reference sequence). CDR3 region: CASSHIQENYGYTF. CDR3 nucleotides: TGTGCCAGCAGCCATATACAGGAGAACTATGGCTACACCTTC.

This clone was counted between two and nine times. Other DNA sequences of this sample code for an identical CDR3. This CDR3 reads CASSYSTVSGANVLTF. The CDR3 DNA follows: TGTGCCAGCAGTTACTCGACGGTTTCTGGGGCCAACGTCCTGACTTTC. The rearrangement uses TRBV6-5 and TRBJ2-6; unclear D gene. Germline loops: CDR1 MNHEY, CDR2 SVGAGI. The CDR3 covers 16 residues. V was shortened by 0 bases and J by 1 base, with 7 bases between the two germline ends.

This clone was seen a few times. The CDR3 bases are TGTGCCAGCAGCTTCCCCTTGGGGGGCTTATCTGAAGCTTTCTTT. Protein product: CASSFPLGGLSEAFF. The chain links TRBV7-2 to TRBJ1-1; weak D call: TRBD1 (6 bases). Trimming pared 3 bases from V and 6 bases from J, leaving 17 bases between. The CDR3 spans 15 residues. The germline V gene has CDR1 SGHTA and CDR2 FQGNSA. The variable domain in full, with the rest retrieved from reference TRBV7-2 and TRBJ1-1, is GAGVSQSPSNKVTEKGKDVELRCDPISGHTALYWYRQSLGQGLEFLIYFQGNSAPDKSGLPSDRFSAERTGGSVSTLTIQRTQQEDSAVYLCASSFPLGGLSEAFFGQGTRLTVV.

J is TRBJ1-2 and V is TRBV5-4; 8 bases match TRBD1. The CDR3 has 15 residues. Trimming removed 4 bases from V and 7 bases from J; junction bases left unmatched: 12. CDR1 and CDR2 (germline): SGHNT, YYREEE (reference sequence). CDR3 coding DNA: TGTGCCAGCAGCCAATCGACAGGGGAGGTCCGTGGCTACACCTTC. Translation gives CASSQSTGEVRGYTF.

The rearrangement joins TRBV7-2 to TRBJ1-1; TRBD1 aligns across 7 bases. CDR3 length: 14 amino acids. V was clipped by 4 bases and J by 5 bases; unmatched bases: 7. Per the germline V gene, CDR1 is SGHTA and CDR2 is FQGNSA. CDR3 sequence reads: CASSSRQGGTEAFF. The CDR3 nucleotides are TGTGCCAGCAGCTCAAGACAGGGTGGAACTGAAGCTTTCTTT.

This sequence joins TRBV7-2 and TRBJ2-5; weak D call: TRBD1 (6 bases). The CDR3 consists of 13 residues. V was shortened by 5 bases and J by 5 bases, with 12 bases between the two germline ends. Looked up from germline, CDR1 is SGHTA and CDR2 is FQGNSA. This CDR3 reads CASSITGLETQYF. Written as DNA, the CDR3 is TGTGCCAGCAGCATAACAGGGCTGGAGACCCAGTACTTC.

This clone has a handful of counts. V gene TRBV4-3 combines with J gene TRBJ2-3; possibly TRBD2 for D (6 bases). The germline V and J ends were trimmed by 3 bases and 11 bases, with 15 bases remaining between them. CDR1 LGHNA and CDR2 YSLEER come from the germline V gene. The CDR3 length is 13 residues. The CDR3 region is CASSQSRDSKQYF. The CDR3 region has the DNA TGCGCCAGCAGCCAGAGCCGGGACTCCAAGCAGTATTTT.

For this clone: The sample carries other DNA sequences with the same CDR3. The V call is TRBV7-9, the J call TRBJ2-3; D gene unclear. This CDR3 is built from 12 residues. The germline V gene has CDR1 SEHNR and CDR2 FQNEAQ (reference sequence). V was pared by 2 bases and J by 4 bases, with 4 bases between. CDR3 amino acids: CASSLRADTQYF. The DNA for the CDR3 is TGTGCCAGCAGCTTAAGGGCAGATACGCAGTATTTT.

The V and J genes are TRBV2 and TRBJ2-2; D remains unclear. The V end lost 2 bases, the J end lost 4 bases, and 8 bases lay between the germline ends. The CDR3 is 14 residues long. Germline V CDR1 and CDR2: SNHLY, FYNNEI. Here the CDR3 DNA reads TGTGCCAGCAGTGAATTTCCCAGCACCGGGGAGCTGTTTTTT. It codes for CASSEFPSTGELFF.

V and J are TRBV7-8 and TRBJ2-1; 8 nucleotides match TRBD1. Per the germline V gene, CDR1 is SGHVS and CDR2 is FQNEAQ. V dropped 5 bases and J dropped 9; count of bases not matched to a gene: 12. There are 15 residues in the CDR3. The CDR3 loop is CASSLQSRTGSEQFF. As DNA, the CDR3 is TGTGCCAGCAGCCTACAGTCGAGGACAGGGAGTGAGCAGTTCTTC.

This clone was recorded a few times. The chain links TRBV9 to TRBJ1-1, with TRBD1 matching 8 bases. CDR3 length: 18 residues. Germline CDR1 and CDR2: SGDLS and YYNGEE. V dropped 3 bases and J dropped 0; count of bases not matched to a gene: 13. The CDR3 DNA reads as TGTGCCAGCAGCGCAACCGGGACAGGAATACCTTTGAACACTGAAGCTTTCTTT. Translating gives CASSATGTGIPLNTEAFF.

The chain joins TRBV7-2 to TRBJ2-1, with D perhaps TRBD2 (5 bases). This CDR3 contains 15 residues. Trimming took 8 bases from V and 6 from J, leaving 20 bases between them. From germline, CDR1 is SGHTA and CDR2 FQGNSA. CDR3 sequence (DNA): TGTGCCAGCCGCCTCCGCTGGGAGTTTGGCAATGAGCAGTTCTTC. Amino acids: CASRLRWEFGNEQFF.

This clone showed up just a few times. The CDR3 region is CASSDGLDYGYTF. CDR3 sequence (DNA): TGTGCCAGCAGCGACGGGTTAGACTATGGCTACACCTTC. The chain uses TRBV7-2 and TRBJ1-2; D unresolved. CDR3 length: 13 amino acids. V was pared by 5 bases and J by 3 bases, with 10 bases between. The germline V gene has CDR1 SGHTA and CDR2 FQGNSA.

J is TRBJ2-7 and V is TRBV4-2, with D possibly called TRBD1 or TRBD2 (6 bases each). The ends were cut back, 0 bases at V and 0 bases at J, with 9 bases in the middle. Germline values: CDR1 LGHNA, CDR2 YNFKEQ. This CDR3 region has 15 residues. CDR3 in amino acids: CASSQDWGASYEQYF. The CDR3 coding sequence is TGTGCCAGCAGCCAAGATTGGGGGGCCTCCTACGAGCAGTACTTC.

With regard to this clone: Additional DNA sequences in this sample encode the identical CDR3. The chain couples TRBV5-6 to TRBJ2-1, with TRBD1 matching 8 bases. The V and J ends lost 2 bases and 7 bases, in that order; junction bases with no gene match: 2. The CDR3 is made up of 13 amino acids. The germline V gene encodes CDR1 SGHDT and CDR2 YYEEEE. The CDR3 sequence is CASSLGTGNEQFF. The CDR3 DNA follows: TGTGCCAGCAGCTTAGGGACAGGTAATGAGCAGTTCTTC.

This chain links TRBV2 with TRBJ2-1; TRBD2 aligns across 7 bases. V trimming: 5 bases; J trimming: 4 bases; junction bases outside the gene matches: 5. CDR1 and CDR2 (germline): SNHLY, FYNNEI. The CDR3 covers 14 residues. The CDR3 DNA is TGTGCCAGCAGTACCCTAGCGGTTTACAATGAGCAGTTCTTC. Protein product: CASSTLAVYNEQFF. Combining the CDR3 with reference TRBV2 and TRBJ2-1 gives the whole variable domain EPEVTQTPSHQVTQMGQEVILRCVPISNHLYFYWYRQILGQKVEFLVSFYNNEISEKSEIFDDQFSVERPDGSNFTLKIRSTKLEDSAMYFCASSTLAVYNEQFFGPGTRLTVL.

This rearrangement joins TRBV30 to TRBJ1-4; D is unclear. CDR3 length equals 15 residues. V was trimmed by 3 bases and J by 1 base, leaving 12 bases between them. Germline CDR1 is GTSNPN and CDR2 is SVGIG (reference sequence). In DNA form, the CDR3 reads TGTGCCTGGAGGTTTTTTACTGGAACTAATGAAAAACTGTTTTTT. Protein: CAWRFFTGTNEKLFF.

V and J are TRBV11-2 and TRBJ2-7; a weak D match, TRBD2 (6 bases). The CDR3 consists of 17 residues. CDR1 SGHAT and CDR2 FQNNGV come from the germline V gene. Trimming removed 1 base from V and 0 bases from J, with 16 bases in between. The CDR3 nucleotides are TGTGCCAGCAGCTTAGGGGGGTTTGCGGGGAGCTCCTACGAGCAGTACTTC. This encodes CASSLGGFAGSSYEQYF.

Points on this clone: A junction boundary mismatches the germline segment, possibly from a read error. The chain combines TRBV7-7 with TRBJ1-5; 7 bases are shared with TRBD1. In germline, CDR1 is SSHAT, CDR2 FNYEAQ (reference sequence). This CDR3 contains 16 residues. In DNA, the CDR3 is TGTGCTAGCAGCTTAGGGGGCCGGGAGGTAGATCAGCCCCAGCATTTT. Its protein product is CASSLGGREVDQPQHF.

The chain uses TRBV6-5 and TRBJ2-3; TRBD1 aligns across 8 bases. The CDR3 is 11 amino acids. The germline V gene encodes CDR1 MNHEY and CDR2 SVGAGI. Trimming cost V 9 bases and J 8 bases; bases outside gene matches: 4. CDR3 region: CASIQGGTQYF. The CDR3 coding sequence is TGTGCCAGTATACAGGGGGGTACGCAGTATTTT.

This clone has only a few counts. The chain carries TRBV7-3 and TRBJ2-3; TRBD1 is a possible D gene (6 bases). Germline CDR1 is SGHTA and CDR2 is FQGTGA. The germline V and J ends were trimmed by 5 bases and 5 bases, with 14 bases remaining between them. The CDR3 is 14 residues long. DNA for the CDR3: TGTGCCAGCAGCCGTACAGGGATTGGAGATACGCAGTATTTT. This sequence encodes CASSRTGIGDTQYF.

The CDR3 here is CSASPGQSTDTQYF. The CDR3 DNA reads as TGCAGCGCTTCTCCGGGACAGAGCACAGATACGCAGTATTTT. This rearrangement joins TRBV29-1 to TRBJ2-3, with 7 bases lining up with TRBD1. Germline CDR1 and CDR2: SQVTM and ANQGSEA. The CDR3 is 14 residues long. The trim removed 7 bases at V and 0 bases at J, leaving 7 bases unmatched.

The rearrangement joins TRBV23-1 to TRBJ1-5; no firm D call. TRBV23-1 is reported as an ORF; its role is uncertain. The CDR3 spans 14 residues. V lost 8 bases and J 4 bases, leaving 15 bases between the germline ends. CDR3 sequence (DNA): TGCGCCAGCTTAGGAGAGGAGATAAATCAGCCCCAGCATTTT. It yields the protein CASLGEEINQPQHF.

This chain links TRBV19 with TRBJ2-2; D ambiguous. CDR3 size: 13 residues. The V gene's germline CDR1 is LNHDA and CDR2 SQIVND (reference sequence). V lost 3 bases, J lost 4 bases, and 6 bases lay in between. Here the CDR3 reads CASSIYTTGELFF. The DNA of the CDR3 is TGTGCCAGTAGTATTTACACCACCGGGGAGCTGTTTTTT.

This clone has just a few counts. This chain uses TRBV29-1 with TRBJ2-3, with 11 bases lining up with TRBD1. Germline V CDR1 and CDR2: SQVTM, ANQGSEA. J gave up 5 bases and V 5 bases, and 9 bases lay outside the gene matches. CDR3 length: 15 residues. The DNA of the CDR3 is TGCAGCGTTCGACTCCCGGGACAGGGGGAAGATACGCAGTATTTT. It encodes CSVRLPGQGEDTQYF.